The 7 T cell receptor beta chains in this list originate from one sample, sequenced in a study of T cells in localized non-small cell lung cancer. Generated by immunoSEQ multiplex PCR, the TCRdb table keeps only in-frame clones and is missing some. The sample records approximately 28,000 clones, about 80% being singletons. The sample consisted of peripheral blood mononuclear cells, taken before any cancer treatment. All receptors derive from a man between 40 and 69 years old with stage III lung adenocarcinoma.

The CDR3 DNA reads TGTGCCAGCAGCTTGAACAGGGGGCTGGACTATGGCTACACCTTC. Translated, it gives CASSLNRGLDYGYTF. The V and J genes are TRBV5-8 and TRBJ1-2, with 9 bases matching TRBD1. This CDR3 is built from 15 residues. The V gene end was trimmed by 1 base and the J gene end by 3 bases; junction bases not matched to a gene: 4. The germline V gene has CDR1 SGHTS and CDR2 YDEGEE.

The chain recombines TRBV5-1 with TRBJ1-6, with 7 bases lining up with TRBD1. J gave up 3 bases and V 4 bases, and 7 bases lay outside the gene matches. Germline V gene data show CDR1 as SGHRS and CDR2 as YFSETQ. The CDR3 runs to 16 residues. The CDR3 DNA is TGCGCCAGCAGCCTGACAGGGTACAGCTATAATTCACCCCTCCACTTT. Translation: CASSLTGYSYNSPLHF.

V usage is TRBV5-1 and J usage is TRBJ2-1; 7 bases line up with TRBD1. CDR1 is SGHRS, CDR2 YFSETQ, per germline. This CDR3 comprises 17 residues. With V trimmed by 3 bases and J by 0 bases, 9 bases remained unmatched. The CDR3 region is CASSSTPQGDSYNEQFF. The CDR3 nucleotides are TGCGCCAGCAGCTCCACGCCCCAGGGGGACTCCTACAATGAGCAGTTCTTC.

The table lists this clone with a count of one. The V call is TRBV19, the J call TRBJ2-5; D is perhaps TRBD1 (6 bases). Trimming left V 4 bases short and J 3 bases short, with 12 bases between. Per germline, CDR1 LNHDA and CDR2 SQIVND (reference sequence). The length of the CDR3 is 14 residues. CDR3 residues: CASSKGERKETQYF. The CDR3 DNA is TGTGCCAGTAGTAAGGGGGAGAGGAAAGAGACCCAGTACTTC.

This clone was seen just once. The gene calls are TRBV10-3 and TRBJ1-2; D possibly corresponds to TRBD1 (5 bases). CDR3 length equals 15 residues. Trimming removed 2 bases from V and 3 bases from J, with 13 bases in between. From germline, CDR1 is ENHRY and CDR2 SYGVKD. The CDR3 loop is CAISETTTAYYGYTF. The CDR3 DNA reads TGTGCCATCAGTGAGACTACGACAGCTTACTATGGCTACACCTTC.

This clone was recorded a few times. The rearrangement uses TRBV19 and TRBJ1-5; no firm D call. The CDR3 extends over 13 amino acids. V lost 7 bases to trimming and J lost 7 bases, with 14 bases between them. In germline, CDR1 is LNHDA, CDR2 SQIVND (reference sequence). CDR3 bases: TGTGCCAGTACCCCAGCACACAGACAGCCCCAGCATTTT. It translates to CASTPAHRQPQHF.

The V call is TRBV5-4, the J call TRBJ2-7, with a weak D call TRBD1 (6 bases). Germline CDR1 SGHNT, CDR2 YYREEE (reference sequence). There are 16 residues in the CDR3. Trimming removed 3 bases from V and 2 bases from J, with 18 bases in between. CDR3: CASSSLDRQQTYEQYF. The DNA of the CDR3 is TGTGCCAGCAGCTCCTTAGACAGGCAACAAACCTACGAGCAGTACTTC.